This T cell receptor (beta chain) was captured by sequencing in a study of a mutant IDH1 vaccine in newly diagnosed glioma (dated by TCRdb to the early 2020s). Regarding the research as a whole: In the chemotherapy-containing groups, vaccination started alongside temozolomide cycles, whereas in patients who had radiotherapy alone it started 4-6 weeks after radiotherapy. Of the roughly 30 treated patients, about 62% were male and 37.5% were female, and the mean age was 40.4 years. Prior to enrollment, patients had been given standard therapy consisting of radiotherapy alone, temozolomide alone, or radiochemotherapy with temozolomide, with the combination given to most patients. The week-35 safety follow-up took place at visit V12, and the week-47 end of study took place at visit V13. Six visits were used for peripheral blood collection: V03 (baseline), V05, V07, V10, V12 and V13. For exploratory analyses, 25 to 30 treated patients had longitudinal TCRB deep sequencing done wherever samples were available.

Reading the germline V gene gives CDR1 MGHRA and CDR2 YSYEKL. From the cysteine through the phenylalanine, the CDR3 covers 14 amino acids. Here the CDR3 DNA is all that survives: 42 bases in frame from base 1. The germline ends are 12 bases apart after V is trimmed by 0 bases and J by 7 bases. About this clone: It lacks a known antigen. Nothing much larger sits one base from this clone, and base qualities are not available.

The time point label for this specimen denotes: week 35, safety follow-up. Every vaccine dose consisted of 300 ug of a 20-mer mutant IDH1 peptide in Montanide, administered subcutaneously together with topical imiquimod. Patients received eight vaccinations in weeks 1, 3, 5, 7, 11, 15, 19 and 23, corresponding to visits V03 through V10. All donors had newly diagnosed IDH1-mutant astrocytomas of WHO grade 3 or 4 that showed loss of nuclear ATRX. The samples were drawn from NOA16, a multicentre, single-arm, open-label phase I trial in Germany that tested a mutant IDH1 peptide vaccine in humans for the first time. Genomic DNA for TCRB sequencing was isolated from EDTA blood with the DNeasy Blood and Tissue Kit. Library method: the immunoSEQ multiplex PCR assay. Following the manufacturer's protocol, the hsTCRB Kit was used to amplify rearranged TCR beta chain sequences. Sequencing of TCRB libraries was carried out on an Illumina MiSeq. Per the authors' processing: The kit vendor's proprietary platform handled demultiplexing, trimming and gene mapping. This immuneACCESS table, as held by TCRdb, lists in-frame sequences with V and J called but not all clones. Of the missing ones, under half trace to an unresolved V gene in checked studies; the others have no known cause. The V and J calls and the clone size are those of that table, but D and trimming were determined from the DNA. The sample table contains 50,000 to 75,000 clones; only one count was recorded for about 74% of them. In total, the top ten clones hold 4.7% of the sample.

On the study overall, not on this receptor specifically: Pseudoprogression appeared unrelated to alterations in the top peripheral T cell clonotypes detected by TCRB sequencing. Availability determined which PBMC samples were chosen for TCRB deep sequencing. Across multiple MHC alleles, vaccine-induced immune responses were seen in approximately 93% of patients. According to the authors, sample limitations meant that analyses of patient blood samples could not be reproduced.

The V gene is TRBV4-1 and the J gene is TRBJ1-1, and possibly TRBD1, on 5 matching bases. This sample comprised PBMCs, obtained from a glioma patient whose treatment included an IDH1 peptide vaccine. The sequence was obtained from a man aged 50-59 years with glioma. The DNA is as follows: TGCGCCAGCAGCCAAGATTCCCGGGGCCTTGAAGCTTTCTTT. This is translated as CASSQDSRGLEAFF.